The text below deals with one T cell receptor beta chain. Its antigen is unidentified. Treatment noted: over 15 received Ad26.COV2.S at low or high dose, single or two shots; about 5 received placebo; per-sample allocation not given. It was on day 63 after the first vaccine or placebo injection that samples were taken. There are 13 residues in the CDR3. V was shortened by 0 bases and J by 10 bases, with 7 bases between the two germline ends. CDR1 is LGHNA, CDR2 YSLEER, per germline. This table comes from immunoSEQ multiplex PCR, and its TCRdb copy is limited to in-frame clones, with some not included. The sample contains hundreds of thousands of clones, about 91% of which appear only once. These data originate in a study of Ad26.COV2.S vaccination and SARS-CoV-2 variants. In the study overall: Trial arm assignment for the donor was COV1001 Ad26.COV2.S. Each vaccinee took Ad26.COV2.S intramuscularly, once or twice 56 days apart.

Regarding the study as a whole: The TCR breadth and depth analyses may have produced an underestimate of total T cell responses. Vaccinees reportedly had broad spike-specific CD8+ and CD4+ T cell responses.

This specimen was peripheral blood, taken in a trial of Ad26.COV2.S vaccine versus placebo. This rearrangement joins TRBV4-3 to TRBJ1-6; D unclear. The sequence derives from a person between 18 and 60 years old who received the Ad26.COV2.S COVID-19 vaccine or a placebo. The CDR3 DNA sequence: TGCGCCAGCAGCCAAGAACTTTTCTCACCCCTCCACTTT. It is translated as CASSQELFSPLHF.